This note documents a single T cell receptor (beta chain) sequence. CDR3 size: 16 residues. Per the germline V gene, CDR1 is LGHNA and CDR2 is YNFKEQ. V was pared by 4 bases and J by 4 bases, with 8 bases of the junction left unmatched. A second roughly 6 to 11 cycle PCR used barcoded and J-beta primers. TCRdb itself ran the 5' RACE reads through MiXCR, one entry per CDR3 protein. This table holds around 1,500,000 distinct CDR3 sequences, around two fifths found once. In terms of origin and age, donors were healthy Caucasian individuals from Russia aged about 6 to 90. The data derive from a study of blood T cells in healthy people across ages.

Source material: blood. J is TRBJ1-5 and V is TRBV4-2; TRBD1 matches at 9 bases. This sequence originates from a woman aged 18-29 years in good health. The CDR3 loop is CASSRGMGQGNQPQHF. CDR3 sequence (DNA): TGTGCCAGCAGCCGAGGGATGGGACAGGGAAATCAGCCCCAGCATTTT.